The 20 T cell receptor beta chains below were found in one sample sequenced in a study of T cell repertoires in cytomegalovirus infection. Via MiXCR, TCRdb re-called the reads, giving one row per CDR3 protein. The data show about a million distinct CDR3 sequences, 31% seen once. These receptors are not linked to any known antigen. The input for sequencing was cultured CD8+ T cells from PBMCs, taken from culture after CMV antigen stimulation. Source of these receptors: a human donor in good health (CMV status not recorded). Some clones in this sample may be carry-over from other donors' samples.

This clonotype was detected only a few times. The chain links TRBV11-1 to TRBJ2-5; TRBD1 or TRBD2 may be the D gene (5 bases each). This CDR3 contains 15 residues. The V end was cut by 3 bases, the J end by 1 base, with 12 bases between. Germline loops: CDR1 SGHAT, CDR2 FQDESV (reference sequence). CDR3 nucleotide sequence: TGTGCCAGCAGCTTTCCGGGACGCCCCCAAGAGACCCAGTACTTC. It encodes CASSFPGRPQETQYF.

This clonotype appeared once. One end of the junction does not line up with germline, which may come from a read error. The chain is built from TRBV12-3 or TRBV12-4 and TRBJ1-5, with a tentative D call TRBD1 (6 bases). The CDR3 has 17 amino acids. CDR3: CAISSSRGPLGGQPQHF. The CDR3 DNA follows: TGTGCCATCAGTTCTTCCAGGGGCCCTCTAGGCGGTCAGCCCCAGCATTTT.

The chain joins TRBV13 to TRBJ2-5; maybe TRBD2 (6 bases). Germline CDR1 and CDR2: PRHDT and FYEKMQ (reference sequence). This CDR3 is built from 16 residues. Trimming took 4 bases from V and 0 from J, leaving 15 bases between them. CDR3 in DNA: TGTGCCAGCAGCTCCGGAGGGACCAGGTACCAAGAGACCCAGTACTTC. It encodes CASSSGGTRYQETQYF.

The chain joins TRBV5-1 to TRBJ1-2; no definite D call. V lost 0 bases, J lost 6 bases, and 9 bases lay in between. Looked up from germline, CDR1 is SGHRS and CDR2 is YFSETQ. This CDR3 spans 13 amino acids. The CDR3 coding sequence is TGCGCCAGCAGCTTGGTTTCCAACCATGGCTACACCTTC. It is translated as CASSLVSNHGYTF.

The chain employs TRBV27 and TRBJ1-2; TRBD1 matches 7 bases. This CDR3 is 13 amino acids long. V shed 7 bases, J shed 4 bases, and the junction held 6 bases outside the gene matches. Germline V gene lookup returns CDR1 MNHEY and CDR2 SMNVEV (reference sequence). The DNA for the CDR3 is TGTGCCAGCAAAAAGGGGGCCAGCTATGGCTACACCTTC. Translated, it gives CASKKGASYGYTF.

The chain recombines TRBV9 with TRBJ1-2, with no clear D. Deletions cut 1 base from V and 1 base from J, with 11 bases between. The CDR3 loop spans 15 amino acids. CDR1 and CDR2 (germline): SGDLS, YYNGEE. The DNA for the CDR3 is TGTGCCAGCAGCGTATCGCAGGATTATAACTATGGCTACACCTTC. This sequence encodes CASSVSQDYNYGYTF.

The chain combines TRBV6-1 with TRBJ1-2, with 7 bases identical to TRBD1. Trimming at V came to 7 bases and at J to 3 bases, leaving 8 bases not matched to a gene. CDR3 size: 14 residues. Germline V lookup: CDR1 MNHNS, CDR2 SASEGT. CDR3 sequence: CASTWTGVYYGYTF. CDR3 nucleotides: TGTGCCAGCACGTGGACAGGTGTATACTATGGCTACACCTTC.

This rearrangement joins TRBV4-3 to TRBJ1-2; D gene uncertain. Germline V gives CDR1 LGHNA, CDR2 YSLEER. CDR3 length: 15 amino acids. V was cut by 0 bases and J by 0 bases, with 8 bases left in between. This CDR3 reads CASSQDWAPNYGYTF. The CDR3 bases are TGCGCCAGCAGCCAAGATTGGGCACCTAACTATGGCTACACCTTC.

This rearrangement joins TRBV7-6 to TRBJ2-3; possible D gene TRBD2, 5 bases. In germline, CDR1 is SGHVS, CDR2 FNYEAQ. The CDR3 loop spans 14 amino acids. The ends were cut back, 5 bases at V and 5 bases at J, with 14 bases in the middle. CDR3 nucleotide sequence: TGTGCCAGCAGCCATGGAGCGGCCGGAGATACGCAGTATTTT. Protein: CASSHGAAGDTQYF.

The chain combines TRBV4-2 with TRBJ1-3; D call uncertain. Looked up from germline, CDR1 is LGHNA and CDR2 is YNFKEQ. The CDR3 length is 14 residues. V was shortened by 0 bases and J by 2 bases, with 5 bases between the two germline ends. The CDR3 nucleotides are TGTGCCAGCAGCCAAGACGGAACTGGAAACACCATATATTTT. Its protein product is CASSQDGTGNTIYF.

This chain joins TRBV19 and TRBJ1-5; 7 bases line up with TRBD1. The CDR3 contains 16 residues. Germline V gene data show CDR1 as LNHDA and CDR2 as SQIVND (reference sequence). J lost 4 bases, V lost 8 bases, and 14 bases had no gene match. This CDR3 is CASRQGHSRVNQPQHF. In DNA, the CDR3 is TGTGCCAGTCGACAGGGACACAGCCGAGTGAATCAGCCCCAGCATTTT.

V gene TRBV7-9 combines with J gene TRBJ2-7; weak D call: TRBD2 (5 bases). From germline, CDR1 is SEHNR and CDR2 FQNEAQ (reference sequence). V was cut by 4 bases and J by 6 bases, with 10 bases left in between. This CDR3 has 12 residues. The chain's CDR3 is CASSYFAGEQYV. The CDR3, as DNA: TGTGCCAGCAGCTATTTCGCGGGCGAGCAGTACGTC.

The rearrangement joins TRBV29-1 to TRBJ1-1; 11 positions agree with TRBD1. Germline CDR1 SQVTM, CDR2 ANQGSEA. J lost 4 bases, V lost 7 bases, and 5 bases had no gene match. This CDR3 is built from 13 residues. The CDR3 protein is CSGRDRGATEAFF. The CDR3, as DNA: TGCAGCGGCCGGGACAGGGGGGCCACTGAAGCTTTCTTT. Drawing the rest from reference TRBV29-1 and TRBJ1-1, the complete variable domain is SAVISQKPSRDICQRGTSLTIQCQVDSQVTMMFWYRQQPGQSLTLIATANQGSEATYESGFVIDKFPISRPNLTFSTLTVSNMSPEDSSIYLCSGRDRGATEAFFGQGTRLTVV.

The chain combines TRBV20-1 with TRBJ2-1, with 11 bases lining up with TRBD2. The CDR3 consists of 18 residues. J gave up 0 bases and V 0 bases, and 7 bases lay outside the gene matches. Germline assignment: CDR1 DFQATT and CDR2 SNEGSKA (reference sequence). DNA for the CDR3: TGCAGTGCTAGAGATCAACGGCTAGCGGGGGGCTCCTACAATGAGCAGTTCTTC. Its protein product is CSARDQRLAGGSYNEQFF.

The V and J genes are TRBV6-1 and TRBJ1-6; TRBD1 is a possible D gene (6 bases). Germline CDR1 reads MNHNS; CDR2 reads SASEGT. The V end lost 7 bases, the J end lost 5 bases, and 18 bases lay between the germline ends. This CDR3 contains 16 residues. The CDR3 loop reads CASIGPQQGDNSPLHF. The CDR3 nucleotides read TGTGCCAGCATCGGCCCCCAACAGGGAGATAATTCACCCCTCCACTTT.

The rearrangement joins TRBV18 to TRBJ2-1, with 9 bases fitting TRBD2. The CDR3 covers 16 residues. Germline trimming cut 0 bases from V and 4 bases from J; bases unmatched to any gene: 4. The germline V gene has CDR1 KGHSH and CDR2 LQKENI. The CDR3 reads CASSPPASGVYNEQFF. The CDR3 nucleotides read TGTGCCAGCTCACCACCGGCTAGCGGGGTTTACAATGAGCAGTTCTTC.

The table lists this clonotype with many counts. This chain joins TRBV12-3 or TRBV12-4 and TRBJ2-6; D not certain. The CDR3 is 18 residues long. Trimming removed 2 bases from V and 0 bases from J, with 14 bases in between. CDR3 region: CASSLQARLPSGANVLTF. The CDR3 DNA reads TGTGCCAGCAGTTTACAAGCGCGGCTCCCCTCTGGGGCCAACGTCCTGACTTTC.

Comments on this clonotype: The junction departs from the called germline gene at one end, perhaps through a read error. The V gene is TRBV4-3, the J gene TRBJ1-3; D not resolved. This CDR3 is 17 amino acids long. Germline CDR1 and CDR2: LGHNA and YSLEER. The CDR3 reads CTSSQGEIGRSGNTIYF. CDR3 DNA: TGCACCAGCAGCCAAGGAGAGATTGGCCGCTCTGGAAACACCATATATTTT.

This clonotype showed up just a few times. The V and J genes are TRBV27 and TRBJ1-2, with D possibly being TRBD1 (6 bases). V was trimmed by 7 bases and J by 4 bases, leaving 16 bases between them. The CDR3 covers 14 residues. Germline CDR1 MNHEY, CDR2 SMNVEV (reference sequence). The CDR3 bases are TGTGCCAGCAAACTTGGGGGGGCGGGCTATGGCTACACCTTC. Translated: CASKLGGAGYGYTF.

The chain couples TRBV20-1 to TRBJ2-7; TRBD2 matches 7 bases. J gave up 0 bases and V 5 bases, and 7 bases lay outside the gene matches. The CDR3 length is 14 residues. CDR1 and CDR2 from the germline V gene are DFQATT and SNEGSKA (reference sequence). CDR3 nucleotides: TGCAGTGCTCCCATGCGGGGGAGCTCCTACGAGCAGTACTTC. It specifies CSAPMRGSSYEQYF.